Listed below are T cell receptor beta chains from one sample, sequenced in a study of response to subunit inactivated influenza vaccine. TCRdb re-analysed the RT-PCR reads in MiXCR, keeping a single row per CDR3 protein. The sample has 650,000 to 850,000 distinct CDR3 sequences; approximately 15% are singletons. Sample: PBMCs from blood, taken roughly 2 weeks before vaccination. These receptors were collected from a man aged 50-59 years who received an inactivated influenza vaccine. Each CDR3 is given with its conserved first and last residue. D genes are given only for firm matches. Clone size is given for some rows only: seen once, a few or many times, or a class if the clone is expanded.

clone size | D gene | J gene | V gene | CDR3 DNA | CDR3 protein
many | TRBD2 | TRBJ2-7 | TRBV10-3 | TGTGCCATCAGTGAAGCGGGGAGACTTTCCTACGAGCAGTACTTC | CAISEAGRLSYEQYF
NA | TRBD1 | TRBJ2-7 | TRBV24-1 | TGTGCCACTGGACAGGGGGCCGGCGAGCAGTACTTC | CATGQGAGEQYF
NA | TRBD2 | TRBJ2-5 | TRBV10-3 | TGTGCCATCAGTAACGGGACTAGCGGGTCCAGAGAGACCCAGTACTTC | CAISNGTSGSRETQYF
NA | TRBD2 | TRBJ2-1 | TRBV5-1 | TGCGCCAGCCATACTAGCGACTACAATGAGCAGTTCTTC | CASHTSDYNEQFF
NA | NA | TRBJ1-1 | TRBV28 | TGTGCCAGCAGTCCATCCTCCTTAATCCGGCCCACGGCGTCTGAAGCTTTCTTT | CASSPSSLIRPTASEAFF
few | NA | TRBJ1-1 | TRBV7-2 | TGTGCCAGCAGCTTTGGGTCGGCGAACACTGAAGCTTTCTTT | CASSFGSANTEAFF
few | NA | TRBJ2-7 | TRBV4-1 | TGCGCCAGCAGCCAAGTATCGTTCGGGGGCTACGAGCAGTACTTC | CASSQVSFGGYEQYF
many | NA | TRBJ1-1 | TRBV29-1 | TGCAGCGTTAAACAGGGGAACACTGAAGCTTTCTTT | CSVKQGNTEAFF
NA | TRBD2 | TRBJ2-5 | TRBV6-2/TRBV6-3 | TGTGCCAGCAGCCGGCAAAGCGGGGGGGCGAGGACCCAGTACTTC | CASSRQSGGARTQYF
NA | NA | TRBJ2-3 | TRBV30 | TGTGCCTGGAGTGTTCTAGACAGACCGGATACGCAGTATTTT | CAWSVLDRPDTQYF
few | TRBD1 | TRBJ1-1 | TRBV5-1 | TGCGCCAGCAGCCCGACAGGGGCAGAAGGCACTGAAGCTTTCTTT | CASSPTGAEGTEAFF
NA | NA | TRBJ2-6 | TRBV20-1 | TGCAGTGCTAATCCGAGGGAAAGGGGCTCTGGGGCCAACGTCCTGACTTTC | CSANPRERGSGANVLTF
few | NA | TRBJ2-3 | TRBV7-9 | TGTGCCAGCAGCTTATTCGGACTCCGAGAGGTTCATACGCAGTATTTT | CASSLFGLREVHTQYF
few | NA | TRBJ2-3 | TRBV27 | TGTGCCAGCAGTTTAGTACAGCGTACTACGCAGTATTTT | CASSLVQRTTQYF
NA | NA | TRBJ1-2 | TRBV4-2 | TGTGCCAGCAGCCAAGAATCGGCCAGAAACTATGGCTACACCTTC | CASSQESARNYGYTF
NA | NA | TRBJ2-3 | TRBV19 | TGTGCCAGTAGTATTTCGACCGGAATCCGAACAGATACGCAGTATTTT | CASSISTGIRTDTQYF
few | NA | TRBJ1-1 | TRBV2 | TGTGCCAGGGCCTGGGGGAGGAACACTGAAGCTTTCTTT | CARAWGRNTEAFF
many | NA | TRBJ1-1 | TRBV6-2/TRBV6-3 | TGTGCCAGCAGCAACAGGGAACGCGGCACTGAAGCTTTCTTT | CASSNRERGTEAFF
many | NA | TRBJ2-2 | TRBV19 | TGTGCCAGTAGTATAACGAACACCGGGGAGCTGTTTTTT | CASSITNTGELFF
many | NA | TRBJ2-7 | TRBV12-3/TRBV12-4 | TGTGCCAGCAGTCCGAGGGAAGCAACCTACGAGCAGTACTTC | CASSPREATYEQYF
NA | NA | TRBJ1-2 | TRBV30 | TGTGCCTGGAGCAGGTCCTATGGCTACACCTTC | CAWSRSYGYTF
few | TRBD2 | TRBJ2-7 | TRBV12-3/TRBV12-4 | TGTGCCAGCAGTTTCGTCACTAGCGCAGTGAGCTCCTACGAGCAGTACTTC | CASSFVTSAVSSYEQYF
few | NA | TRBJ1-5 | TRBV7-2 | TGTGCCAGCAGCTTAGGCACGTCAGGGATTAATCAGCCCCAGCATTTT | CASSLGTSGINQPQHF
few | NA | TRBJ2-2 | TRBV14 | TGTGCCAGCAGCCATATTGCAGGGACCGGGGAGCTGTTTTTT | CASSHIAGTGELFF
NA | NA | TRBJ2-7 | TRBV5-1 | TGCGCCAGCAGCTTAACGACAGAGACCTCCTACGAGCAGTACTTC | CASSLTTETSYEQYF
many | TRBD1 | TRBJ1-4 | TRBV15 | TGTGCCACCAGCCGGGACAGGGTTTTGTCGGCTAATGAAAAACTGTTTTTT | CATSRDRVLSANEKLFF
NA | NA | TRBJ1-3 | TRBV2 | TGTGCCAGCAGGGTGTCCGGGACGGGGGGAAACACCATATATTTT | CASRVSGTGGNTIYF
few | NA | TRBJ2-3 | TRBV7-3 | TGTGCCAGCAGCTTACCCCTCGGACAGAGCACAGATACGCAGTATTTT | CASSLPLGQSTDTQYF
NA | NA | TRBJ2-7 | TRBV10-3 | TGTGCCAAAGACAGGCCTCGCTACGAGCAGTACTTC | CAKDRPRYEQYF
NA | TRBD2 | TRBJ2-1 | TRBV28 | TGTGCCAGCAGTTTACCACTACGGACTAGCGGGTCCTACAATGAGCAGTTCTTC | CASSLPLRTSGSYNEQFF
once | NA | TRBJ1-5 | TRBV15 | TGTGCCACCAGCAGAGATGATCTCTATAGCAATCAGCCCCAGCATTTT | CATSRDDLYSNQPQHF
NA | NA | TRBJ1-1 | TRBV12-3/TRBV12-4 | TGTGCCAGCAGTTTTAGGGCAGGGTATCCGACTGAAGCTTTCTTT | CASSFRAGYPTEAFF
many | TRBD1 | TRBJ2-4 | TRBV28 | TGTGCCAGCAGCCCCCTCCAGGGGGCTTTCGTCATTCAGTACTTC | CASSPLQGAFVIQYF